Below, 7 T cell receptor beta chains from the same sample are listed, as sequenced in a study of T cell responses to AZD1222 COVID-19 vaccine. This table comes from immunoSEQ multiplex PCR, and its TCRdb copy is limited to in-frame clones, with some not included. The sample holds 100,000 or so clones; 90% to 95% are singletons and the top ten take roughly 4.7%. Sequences were derived from peripheral blood, sampled on day 0 of AZD1222 vaccination. Receptor source: an adult in good health.

The rearrangement links TRBV27 to TRBJ2-7, with TRBD2 identical over 10 bases. CDR3 length: 18 amino acids. V trimming: 1 base; J trimming: 0 bases; junction bases outside the gene matches: 9. CDR1 is MNHEY, CDR2 SMNVEV, per germline (reference sequence). CDR3 residues: CASSLYTTSGDLSYEQYF. CDR3 nucleotide sequence: TGTGCCAGCAGTTTATACACCACTAGCGGGGACCTCTCCTACGAGCAGTACTTC.

The chain is built from TRBV18 and TRBJ2-1; D gene ambiguous. The CDR3 length is 15 residues. V lost 3 bases and J lost 6, with 15 bases in between. Germline V CDR1 and CDR2: KGHSH, LQKENI. As DNA, the CDR3 is TGTGCCAGCTCACCTGCAGGCGTGGGTGGCAATGAGCAGTTCTTC. Residues: CASSPAGVGGNEQFF.

The V gene is TRBV27, the J gene TRBJ1-4; 11 positions match TRBD1. The germline V gene encodes CDR1 MNHEY and CDR2 SMNVEV (reference sequence). J lost 6 bases, V lost 8 bases, and 8 bases had no gene match. The CDR3 runs 15 residues. The CDR3 loop reads CASRPAGQGDEKLFF. The CDR3 DNA reads as TGTGCCAGCCGTCCAGCGGGACAGGGGGATGAAAAACTGTTTTTT.

The DNA for the CDR3 is TGCGCCAGCAGCTTTGGGGCAGCCGGCTCCTACGAGCAGTACTTC. Protein product: CASSFGAAGSYEQYF. The rearrangement joins TRBV5-1 to TRBJ2-7, with a weak D call TRBD1 (5 bases). Germline CDR1 and CDR2: SGHRS and YFSETQ. The CDR3 is made up of 15 amino acids. The germline V and J ends were trimmed by 2 bases and 0 bases, with 12 bases remaining between them.

This clone was seen once. V is TRBV2 and J is TRBJ2-1; tentatively, D is TRBD2 (5 bases). Trimming left V 4 bases short and J 10 bases short, with 17 bases between. CDR3 size: 14 residues. Germline CDR1 reads SNHLY; CDR2 reads FYNNEI. The CDR3 sequence is CASSVVRVSGEQFF. DNA of the CDR3: TGTGCCAGCAGTGTAGTTCGGGTTTCGGGAGAGCAGTTCTTC.

The chain employs TRBV6-5 and TRBJ2-5, with D perhaps assigned TRBD1 or TRBD2 (6 bases each). V was cut by 7 bases and J by 3 bases, with 18 bases left in between. Germline V gene sequence: CDR1 MNHEY, CDR2 SVGAGI. The CDR3 runs 15 residues. This CDR3 reads CASNGGGAVEETQYF. For the CDR3, the DNA is TGTGCCAGCAACGGGGGCGGGGCGGTCGAAGAGACCCAGTACTTC.

V and J are TRBV19 and TRBJ1-1, with TRBD1 as a possible D gene (5 bases). The CDR3 loop spans 14 amino acids. Trimming stripped 6 bases from V and 5 bases from J, with 16 bases between. From germline, CDR1 is LNHDA and CDR2 SQIVND (reference sequence). Here the CDR3 DNA reads TGTGCCAGTAGGATGGGGGGTCGGGGTACTGAAGCTTTCTTT. Encoded protein: CASRMGGRGTEAFF.